A selection of T cell receptor beta chains follows, all from one sample in a study of cytomegalovirus exposure and HLA in healthy donors. The protocol was immunoSEQ multiplex PCR, while the TCRdb copy is restricted to in-frame clones and leaves out a portion. The data contain 90,000 to 140,000 clones, 76% of them singletons. The sequencing sample was made of PBMCs. The receptors shown here come from a man aged 35 to 55 in good health and CMV-seropositive. The conserved cysteine and the conserved F or W are not part of the CDR3 here.

TRBJ2-1 | TRBV7-2 | ASSLARVGNEQF
TRBJ2-5 | TRBV4-2 | ASSQGGGKVQETQY
TRBJ2-5 | TRBV4-3 | ASSQGTLERETQY
TRBJ2-7 | TRBV11-2 | ASSLAGYEQY
TRBJ1-2 | TRBV7-9 | ASSRTGEYGYT
TRBJ1-2 | TRBV6-1 | ASKLTTGGWGYT
TRBJ1-5 | TRBV7-2 | ASSLASNRGQPQH
TRBJ1-2 | TRBV5-8 | ASSTGGLAYGYT
TRBJ2-5 | TRBV15 | ATSRDGQPKETQY
TRBJ2-7 | TRBV30 | AWSADSYYTYEQY
TRBJ2-7 | TRBV27 | ASSSRDRGVSYEQY
TRBJ1-3 | TRBV7-2 | ASSWDRSSGNTIY
TRBJ2-3 | TRBV5-4 | ASSSRAGGPSTDTQY
TRBJ2-7 | TRBV11-2 | ASSSRHSVGGSVVQY
TRBJ2-5 | TRBV4-3 | ASSRGRGASEAQY
TRBJ1-1 | TRBV6-5 | ASSINRGRGTEAF
TRBJ2-2 | TRBV10-3 | AISESRGVAGGRTGELF
TRBJ2-7 | TRBV7-2 | ASSLGGDSYEQY
TRBJ1-6 | TRBV25-1 | ASSEGRASPLH
TRBJ1-4 | TRBV5-6 | ASSFAGGVNEKLF
TRBJ1-2 | TRBV19 | ASSRGGTSDGYT
TRBJ2-7 | TRBV18 | ASSPGGREQY
TRBJ2-4 | TRBV6-5 | ASRSSGLIQY